This note documents a single TCR beta chain sequence. The antigen remains undetermined. Trimming at V came to 5 bases and at J to 4 bases, leaving 8 bases not matched to a gene. CDR1 SGHDT and CDR2 YYEEEE come from the germline V gene. This CDR3 is built from 14 residues. The sample is drawn from a study of cytomegalovirus exposure and HLA in healthy donors. For the study at large: Earlier results showed roughly 120 million unique TCR beta sequences derived from about 179 million T cells.

Primers included in the PCR were 60 Vbeta and 13 Jbeta primers. Repertoires were generated with immunoSEQ multiplex PCR, while TCRdb's copy carries only in-frame clones and drops some. The sample carries 160,000 or so clones, approximately 77% recorded once. General study findings and limits: Most subjects had HLA-A and HLA-B alleles reportedly predicted accurately by TCR beta sequences. About 87% or about 30% of the time was how often most TCR beta V segments were productive, according to an earlier analysis. Only CMV serostatus was available as immune exposure information.

Sequencing was done on a sample of PBMCs. The rearrangement links TRBV5-6 to TRBJ1-1, with TRBD1 matching 7 bases. This receptor was taken from a young man in good health and CMV-seropositive. The CDR3 loop is CASRTTGAGTEAFF. The CDR3 DNA reads as TGTGCCAGCAGGACAACAGGGGCAGGCACTGAAGCTTTCTTT.